This T cell receptor (beta chain) was obtained from a study of beta chain features in type 1 diabetes (dated by TCRdb to 2016 to 2018). Some background on the complete study: Patients and healthy donors did not differ in mean age, gender distribution, total cell number or subset yield. Across all samples, approximately 100 million sorted cells were examined, and cell number per subset correlated strongly with RNA yield. The study compared the TCRB repertoires of sorted circulating CD4+ T cell subsets in recently diagnosed type 1 diabetes patients with those in matched healthy donors. Naive and central memory subsets were obtained from all 30 or so donors, but regulatory and stem cell-like memory subsets were isolated from only 8 patients and 8 healthy donors.

A single peripheral blood draw of approximately 120 mL on average was collected from each donor into heparinised tubes. Using a panel that included CD45RO, CCR7, CD25, CD127, CD95 and CD27, naive, central memory, regulatory and stem cell-like memory CD4+ T cells were sorted on a BD FACSAria II. All sorted populations exceeded 95% purity. Right away, PBMCs were isolated by Lymphoprep density gradient centrifugation and were stained directly, with no culture step. Samples were stained and sorted in pairs, with one healthy donor and one patient per experiment, so that batch effects were minimized. The entire amount of isolated RNA was reverse transcribed using the High Capacity cDNA Reverse Transcription Kit, so the sequenced TCRB transcripts were expressed ones. Naive, central memory and regulatory T cell samples underwent deep immunoSEQ sequencing, averaging about 3.3 million total reads per sample. After sorted cells were lysed in RLT buffer, RNA was extracted with DNase-treated RNeasy Micro or Mini kits, with the choice depending on cell number. To prevent cross-contamination, each cell subset was processed individually, whereas patient and healthy donor samples were processed jointly. The immunoSEQ multiplex PCR was used to amplify TCRB sequences from cDNA, generating 87-bp fragments that spanned the CDR3 region. Amplicons were sequenced on the Illumina HiSeq platform. The original methods were these. PCR bias was corrected computationally using synthetic template baselines, and reads within Hamming distance 2 were collapsed, with unmergeable singletons discarded. Reads were aligned against IMGT to assign V, D and J genes, CDR3 length and insertions or deletions at six rearrangement sites. Clonotype counts were normalized to sorted cell number within each subset before computing true diversity and Gini coefficients with the tcR R package. Repertoire sharing was quantified using the overlap coefficient calculated on TCRB nucleotide sequences. As a proxy for the pre-selection repertoire, out-of-frame TCRB sequences from naive cells were analyzed. What TCRdb holds here is the immuneACCESS table cut down to in-frame rearrangements. Part of the clones is not present; checked against another copy, under half of the missing clones reflect an unresolved V gene, and the others are unexplained. V, J and clone size are taken as reported in that table, and D and trimming were inferred from the DNA itself. This sample comprises 250,000 or so clones, roughly two thirds of them detected only once. The biggest ten clones account for 0.053% of the sample.

The CDR3 measures 16 amino acids from cysteine to phenylalanine. Only CDR3 DNA is held: 48 bases, read in frame from base 1. Trimming at the junction amounts to 0 bases on V and 4 bases on J, and the germline ends lie 16 bases apart. Looking up the germline V gene yields CDR1 SGDLS and CDR2 YYNGEE. This clone was seen only a few times. The clone's antigen remains unknown. One base away there is no much larger clone; base qualities are not given. Overall study outcomes, separate from this receptor: Only small numbers of individuals were included in the HLA sub-analyses, which left unresolved whether HLA type had any influence on TCRB rearrangement. PCR might favor shorter templates, but patient and control samples were amplified and corrected together, so any skew would affect both groups equally. Fewer insertions and more nucleotide deletions at VDJ recombination sites were observed in patients with type 1 diabetes, implying thymic rearrangement abnormalities. Naive, central memory and regulatory TCRB repertoires appeared to be more alike among patients than among healthy donors. Type 1 diabetes patients showed a moderate but significant shortening of TCRB CDR3 length in all four CD4+ subsets. Sequencing cDNA rather than genomic DNA could over-represent highly expressing activated cells, although activation and CD3 levels did not differ between groups.

The clonotype comes from a man aged 30-40 years in good health. The chain couples TRBV9 to TRBJ1-2, and perhaps TRBD1 as D gene, on 6 matching bases. Source material: naive CD4+ T cells from blood. The cell subset or site label on this specimen signifies: true naive CD4+ T cells. Here the CDR3 is given as CASSVARQGISYGYTF. The DNA is as follows: TGTGCCAGCAGCGTAGCGCGTCAGGGGATTTCCTATGGCTACACCTTC.